This T cell receptor (beta chain) was captured by sequencing in a study of lymphopenia after photon versus proton radiotherapy. The assay was immunoSEQ multiplex PCR, and TCRdb's table has in-frame clones only and misses some. The sample has tens of thousands of clones; approximately 95% are singletons. This clone occurred once. The V and J ends lost 0 bases and 1 base respectively, with 4 bases between them. The CDR3 loop spans 13 amino acids. In germline, CDR1 is LNHDA, CDR2 SQIVND (reference sequence). The clonotype comes from a woman aged 45-60 years with cholangiocarcinoma. The sequenced sample was peripheral blood, obtained from a patient treated with photon-based radiotherapy. The J gene is TRBJ2-7, the V gene TRBV19, with D unclear. This CDR3 is CASSIDQSYEQYF. In nucleotides, the CDR3 is TGTGCCAGTAGTATAGACCAATCCTACGAGCAGTACTTC. The full variable domain, rest sourced from reference TRBV19 and TRBJ2-7, is DGGITQSPKYLFRKEGQNVTLSCEQNLNHDAMYWYRQDPGQGLRLIYYSQIVNDFQKGDIAEGYSVSREKKESFPLTVTSAQKNPTAFYLCASSIDQSYEQYFGPGTRLTVT.